This T cell receptor (beta chain) is drawn from a study of control samples from healthy donors and cancer patients. Germline V gene data show CDR1 as SGHAT and CDR2 as FQNNGV. V was cut by 5 bases and J by 7 bases, with 17 bases left in between. The CDR3 loop spans 14 amino acids. TCRdb's copy holds only in-frame clones and misses some; the assay was immunoSEQ multiplex PCR. The sample lists tens of thousands of clones, about nine tenths occurring once. The source of this sequence is a man between 60 and 70 years old with colorectal cancer. Sample: PBMCs. The V call is TRBV11-2, the J call TRBJ2-5; D tentatively reads TRBD1 or TRBD2 (5 bases each). The CDR3 DNA is TGTGCCAGCAGCCTCCGGGACCTTGGCCGGACCCAGTACTTC. Translating gives CASSLRDLGRTQYF.